The 13 T cell receptor beta chains below come from one sample, sequenced in a study of T cell responses to AZD1222 COVID-19 vaccine. Sequenced by immunoSEQ multiplex PCR; TCRdb stores in-frame clones only, minus some. This table has around 150,000 clones, around 94% appearing once. The sequencing used peripheral blood, collected on day 0 of AZD1222 vaccination. The source is an adult in good health.

This rearrangement joins TRBV4-3 to TRBJ2-3, with 8 nucleotides matching TRBD2. This CDR3 contains 17 residues. Trimming cost V 0 bases and J 1 base; bases outside gene matches: 6. Germline V gene data show CDR1 as LGHNA and CDR2 as YSLEER. The DNA of the CDR3 is TGCGCCAGCAGCCAAGATAGAACTAGCGGCCGCACAGATACGCAGTATTTT. This encodes CASSQDRTSGRTDTQYF.

Only one count was recorded for this clone. The J gene is TRBJ2-3, the V gene TRBV28, with a possible D match to TRBD1 (5 bases). The germline V gene encodes CDR1 MDHEN and CDR2 SYDVKM. Trimming took off 7 bases at V and 1 base at J, with 9 bases between the two ends. The CDR3 consists of 13 residues. CDR3 in DNA: TGTGCCAGCATCCTAGGGGGCACAGATACGCAGTATTTT. This codes for CASILGGTDTQYF.

This clone was seen once. The genes are TRBV7-3 and TRBJ1-1, with D unresolved. The CDR3 has 15 amino acids. CDR1 is SGHTA, CDR2 FQGTGA, per germline. The V end was cut by 5 bases, the J end by 1 base, with 14 bases between. CDR3 sequence reads: CASSPGRATNTEAFF. Here the CDR3 DNA reads TGTGCCAGCAGCCCCGGCCGGGCCACGAACACTGAAGCTTTCTTT.

The chain carries TRBV16 and TRBJ2-1; TRBD2 matches 7 bases. The V and J ends lost 0 bases and 6 bases, in that order; junction bases with no gene match: 8. Germline V gene sequence: CDR1 KGHSY, CDR2 FQNENV. This CDR3 contains 16 residues. CDR3 protein: CASSQSRTSSSNEQFF. The CDR3 DNA reads as TGTGCCAGCAGCCAATCTAGGACTAGTAGTTCCAATGAGCAGTTCTTC.

The J gene is TRBJ1-1, the V gene TRBV3-1 (or the pseudogene TRBV3-2); no definite D call. This CDR3 comprises 12 residues. Germline assignment: CDR1 LGHDT and CDR2 YNNKEL (reference sequence). V lost 4 bases, J lost 5 bases, and 8 bases lay in between. In DNA, the CDR3 is TGTGCCAGCAGCCCCAGAGAAACTGAAGCTTTCTTT. Translated: CASSPRETEAFF.

The chain joins TRBV19 to TRBJ1-5; D uncertain. Germline V CDR1 and CDR2: LNHDA, SQIVND (reference sequence). The CDR3 runs 15 residues. The ends were cut back, 2 bases at V and 0 bases at J, with 8 bases in the middle. The CDR3 bases are TGTGCCAGTAGTATAACAGCTTATAGCAATCAGCCCCAGCATTTT. Its protein is CASSITAYSNQPQHF.

A note on this clone: One junction end does not reproduce the germline sequence, and a read error may be involved. The V call is TRBV14, the J call TRBJ1-4, with D perhaps matching TRBD1 (6 bases). This CDR3 is built from 10 residues. Per the germline V gene, CDR1 is SGHDN and CDR2 is FVKESK. CDR3 DNA sequence: TGTGCCAGCAGCCAAGGGGGGCGCGATTTT. Translated: CASSQGGRDF. Combining the CDR3 with reference TRBV14 and TRBJ1-4 gives the whole variable domain EAGVTQFPSHSVIEKGQTVTLRCDPISGHDNLYWYRRVMGKEIKFLLHFVKESKQDESGMPNNRFLAERTGGTYSTLKVQPAELEDSGVYFCASSQGGRDFGSGTQLSVL.

This clone was recorded a few times. The chain couples TRBV6-4 to TRBJ2-2; 9 bases match TRBD1. This CDR3 region has 15 residues. Per the germline V gene, CDR1 is MRHNA and CDR2 is SNTAGT. Trimming removed 3 bases from V and 6 bases from J; junction bases left unmatched: 5. This chain's CDR3 is CASSEGQGGSGELFF. DNA for the CDR3: TGTGCCAGCAGTGAGGGACAGGGAGGTTCCGGGGAGCTGTTTTTT.

This rearrangement joins TRBV5-4 to TRBJ2-3; 10 bases agree with TRBD2. The length of the CDR3 is 15 residues. The germline CDR1 and CDR2 sequences are SGHNT and YYREEE (reference sequence). The V and J ends lost 4 bases and 5 bases, in that order; junction bases with no gene match: 7. The CDR3 nucleotides read TGTGCCAGCAGCGGAGCGGGAGGGCGAGGAGATACGCAGTATTTT. Protein: CASSGAGGRGDTQYF.

V gene TRBV7-2 combines with J gene TRBJ2-1; 14 nucleotides match TRBD2. V was pared by 5 bases and J by 5 bases, with 8 bases of the junction left unmatched. Germline V gene data show CDR1 as SGHTA and CDR2 as FQGNSA. The CDR3 runs to 17 residues. CDR3 in DNA: TGTGCCAGCAGCCTTAACCCGGGACTAGCGGGAGACAATGAGCAGTTCTTC. Protein: CASSLNPGLAGDNEQFF.

The chain combines TRBV14 with TRBJ2-7; TRBD1 agrees at 10 bases. CDR1 and CDR2 from the germline V gene are SGHDN and FVKESK. This CDR3 region has 13 residues. V dropped 4 bases and J dropped 10; count of bases not matched to a gene: 7. The CDR3 coding sequence is TGTGCCAGCAGCCCACCGGGACAGGGGATACAGTACGTC. Translation gives CASSPPGQGIQYV.

The gene calls are TRBV10-1 and TRBJ2-5, with D maybe TRBD1 (6 bases). Trimming removed 2 bases from V and 2 bases from J, with 12 bases in between. The CDR3 sequence is 15 residues long. Germline CDR1 is WNHNN and CDR2 is SYGVQD (reference sequence). DNA of the CDR3: TGCGCCAGCAGTGAGGAGGCCAGGGGTCAAGAGACCCAGTACTTC. Its protein product is CASSEEARGQETQYF.

This clone was detected once. The chain recombines TRBV7-9 with TRBJ2-2; 10 nucleotides match TRBD1. This CDR3 has 19 residues. Germline loops: CDR1 SEHNR, CDR2 FQNEAQ (reference sequence). The J segment lost 6 bases and the V segment lost 4 bases, leaving 17 bases of the junction unmatched. The CDR3 region has the DNA TGTGCCAGCAGCTACACCGGGACAGGGGTGGGTGCGGCGCCCGGGGAGCTGTTTTTT. It translates to CASSYTGTGVGAAPGELFF. Together with reference TRBV7-9 and TRBJ2-2, the CDR3 gives the full variable domain: DTGVSQNPRHKITKRGQNVTFRCDPISEHNRLYWYRQTLGQGPEFLTYFQNEAQLEKSRLLSDRFSAERPKGSFSTLEIQRTEQGDSAMYLCASSYTGTGVGAAPGELFFGEGSRLTVL.